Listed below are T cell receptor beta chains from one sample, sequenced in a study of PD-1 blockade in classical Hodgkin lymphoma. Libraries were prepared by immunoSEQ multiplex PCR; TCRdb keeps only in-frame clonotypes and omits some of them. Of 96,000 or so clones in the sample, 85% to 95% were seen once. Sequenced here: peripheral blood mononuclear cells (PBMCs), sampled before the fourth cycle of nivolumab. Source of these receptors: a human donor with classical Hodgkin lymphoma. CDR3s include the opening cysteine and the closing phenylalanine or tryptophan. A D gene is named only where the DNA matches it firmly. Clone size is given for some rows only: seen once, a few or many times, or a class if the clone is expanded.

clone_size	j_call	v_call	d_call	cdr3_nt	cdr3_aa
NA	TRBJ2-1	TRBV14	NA	TGTGCCAGCAGCCAGTACCGGAAGGGTGGGCAGTTCTTC	CASSQYRKGGQFF
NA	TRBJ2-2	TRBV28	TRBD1	TGTGCCAGCAGTAGAACAGGGGGTTGGAACGTCATTGGGGAGCTGTTTTTT	CASSRTGGWNVIGELFF
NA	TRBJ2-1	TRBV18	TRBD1	TGTGCCAGCTCCAGGAAATCCGGGACAGTGCAGTTCTTC	CASSRKSGTVQFF
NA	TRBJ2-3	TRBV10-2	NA	TGCGCCAGCAGCCGCTCAAAGATCGCAGATACGCAGTATTTT	CASSRSKIADTQYF
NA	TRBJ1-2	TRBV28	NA	TGTGCCAGCACCTCGCGGGGTGGCTACACCTTC	CASTSRGGYTF
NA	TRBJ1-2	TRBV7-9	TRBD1	TGTGCCAGCAGCCACACAGGGGGGCGTGCCCTTTCCCTGGGCTACACCTTC	CASSHTGGRALSLGYTF
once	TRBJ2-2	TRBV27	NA	TGTGCCAGCAGTGAGACCGGGGAGCTGTTTTTT	CASSETGELFF
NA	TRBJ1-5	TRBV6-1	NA	TGTGCCAGCAGTGAGTTTGTGTTGAGGGGTGGACGTGAGCCCCAGCATTTT	CASSEFVLRGGREPQHF
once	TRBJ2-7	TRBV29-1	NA	TGCAGCGTGGGGACCTCCTACGAGCAGTACTTC	CSVGTSYEQYF
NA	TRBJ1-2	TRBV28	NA	TGTGCCACCACATTTGGGGGCGGCTATGGCTACACCTTC	CATTFGGGYGYTF
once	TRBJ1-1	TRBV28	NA	TGTGCCAGCAGTTTATGGGCAGGGCGCACTGAAGCTTTCTTT	CASSLWAGRTEAFF
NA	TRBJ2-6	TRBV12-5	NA	TGTGCTAGTGGTTTGGTGTTGGGCTCTGGGGCCAACGTCCTGACTTTC	CASGLVLGSGANVLTF
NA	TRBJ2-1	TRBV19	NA	TGTGCCAGTAGTATGGCCGGGAGACTGTTCTTC	CASSMAGRLFF
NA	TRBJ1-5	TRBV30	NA	TGTGCCTGGAGTAAAGGGGGTTCTCAGCCCCAGCATTTT	CAWSKGGSQPQHF
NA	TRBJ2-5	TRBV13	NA	TGTGCCAGCAGCTCGTTTGGGGGCCAGGAGACCCAGTACTTC	CASSSFGGQETQYF
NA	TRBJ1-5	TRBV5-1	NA	TGCGCCAGCAGCTTCAGTAGCAATCAGCCCCAGCATTTT	CASSFSSNQPQHF
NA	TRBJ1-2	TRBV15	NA	TGTGCCACCAGCAGAGATCTCGTGGGGGTGGAGGCCTATGGCTACACCTTC	CATSRDLVGVEAYGYTF
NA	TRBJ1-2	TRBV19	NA	TGTGCCAGTAGTATAGTTTCGTCCGGTGGCTACACCTTC	CASSIVSSGGYTF
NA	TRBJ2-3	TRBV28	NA	TGTGCCAGCAGTATGCCCCGCACAGATACGCAGTATTTT	CASSMPRTDTQYF
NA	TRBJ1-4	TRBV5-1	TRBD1	TGCGCCAGCAGCTTGGGCCCCCAAGACAGGGGCCCTAATGAAAAACTGTTTTTT	CASSLGPQDRGPNEKLFF
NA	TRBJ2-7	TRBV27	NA	TGTGCCAGCAGTTCTTACAGAGACTCCTACGAGCAGTACTTC	CASSSYRDSYEQYF
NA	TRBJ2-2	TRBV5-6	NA	TGTGCCAGCAGCTTGCCTGGGGCTCTTGGGACCGGGGAGCTGTTTTTT	CASSLPGALGTGELFF
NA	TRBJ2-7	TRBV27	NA	TGTGCCAGCAAACCTTCCTTAGGGGCGCGTCGGAGCTCCTACGAGCAGTACTTC	CASKPSLGARRSSYEQYF
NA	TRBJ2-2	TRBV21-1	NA	TGTGCCAGCAGCAATCTTGATCCGAACACCGGGGAGCTGTTTTTT	CASSNLDPNTGELFF
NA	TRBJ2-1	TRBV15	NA	TGTGCCACCAGCAGAGCAGGGGCGACCTACAATGAGCAGTTCTTC	CATSRAGATYNEQFF
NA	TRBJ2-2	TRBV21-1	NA	TGTGCCAGCAGCAAAAGACTAGCGCTCACCGGGGAGCTGTTTTTT	CASSKRLALTGELFF
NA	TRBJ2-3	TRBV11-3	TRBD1	TGTGCCAGCAGCTCTGGGCCGGGACAGGGGCCAGATACGCAGTATTTT	CASSSGPGQGPDTQYF
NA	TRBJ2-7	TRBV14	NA	TGTGCCAGCAGCCCTCAAAGGAGCTCCTACGAGCAGTACTTC	CASSPQRSSYEQYF
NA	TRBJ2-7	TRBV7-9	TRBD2	TGTGCCAGCAGCGGCGGACTAGCGGGAATCGAGCAGTACTTC	CASSGGLAGIEQYF
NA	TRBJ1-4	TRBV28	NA	TGTGCCAGCACCTCTGGAGGAGGGGAAAGCGAAAAACTGTTTTTT	CASTSGGGESEKLFF
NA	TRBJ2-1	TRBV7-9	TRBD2	TGTGCCAGCAGCTTAGGTCTAGCGGGAGGGTGGAACAATGAGCAGTTCTTC	CASSLGLAGGWNNEQFF
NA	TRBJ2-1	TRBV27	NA	TGTGCCAGCAGGCCTAGGATACAGGTCCCTCTCCTTATGGGCAGAAACAATGAGCAGTTCTTC	CASRPRIQVPLLMGRNNEQFF
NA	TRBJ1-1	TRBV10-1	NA	TGCGCCACCAAAGATTTGCTCTCGAACACTGAAGCTTTCTTT	CATKDLLSNTEAFF
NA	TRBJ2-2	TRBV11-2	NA	TGTGCCAGCAGCTTATATGGAGTTGGTACCGGGGAGCTGTTTTTT	CASSLYGVGTGELFF
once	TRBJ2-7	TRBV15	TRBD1	TGTGCCACCAGCAGCCCTTGGACAGGGACCTACGAGCAGTACTTC	CATSSPWTGTYEQYF
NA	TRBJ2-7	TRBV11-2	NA	TGTGCCAGCAGCCCCGGCCGCCTCCTCCAGCAGTACTTC	CASSPGRLLQQYF
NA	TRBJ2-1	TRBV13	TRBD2	TGTGCCAGCAGCGACATCCTCTCCGGGACGGCAAGCGGGAGGCGATCCTACAATGAGCAGTTCTTC	CASSDILSGTASGRRSYNEQFF
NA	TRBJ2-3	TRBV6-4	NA	TGTGCCAGCAGTGACATCCCTTCCAAAGATACGCAGTATTTT	CASSDIPSKDTQYF
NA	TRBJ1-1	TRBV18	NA	TGTGCCAGCTCAGGGGGCACTGAAGCTTTCTTT	CASSGGTEAFF
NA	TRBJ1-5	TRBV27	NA	TGTGCCAGCAGTTTAAAGGCAGGGGCTAGCAATCAGCCCCAGCATTTT	CASSLKAGASNQPQHF
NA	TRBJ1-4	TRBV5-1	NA	TGCGCCAGCAGCTTGCTCCCATCGGATGAAAAACTGTTTTTT	CASSLLPSDEKLFF